This T cell receptor (beta chain) is from a study of CD8+CD57+ T cells in acquired aplastic anemia. At the level of the study: Sorting CD4+ and CD8+ cells gave DNA averaging roughly 3.5 ug.

An expansion of CD8+CD57+ cells by flow cytometry had been shown in patients chosen for sequencing. TCR beta VDJ and CDR3 profiling used genomic DNA as template. MiXCR, run by TCRdb on the reads, gives a single entry per CDR3 protein. The sample yields over 150,000 distinct CDR3 sequences, around 50% seen once. This receptor was obtained from a human donor with aplastic anemia. Sequencing input: sorted CD4+, CD8+, or CD8+CD57+ T cells (not recorded which) from PBMCs.

CDR3 coding DNA: TGTGCCAGCAGCTGGGGGCCAGGGAAGGGCACTGAAGCTTTCTTT. Translated: CASSWGPGKGTEAFF. J is TRBJ1-1 and V is TRBV5-4; TRBD1 is a possible D gene (6 bases). V was shortened by 3 bases and J by 4 bases, with 16 bases between the two germline ends. This CDR3 has 15 amino acids. CDR1 is SGHNT, CDR2 YYREEE, per germline (reference sequence).